Shown below are 12 T cell receptor beta chains from a single sample sequenced in a study of cytomegalovirus exposure and HLA in healthy donors. Researchers ran the PCR with 60 Vbeta and 13 Jbeta primers. Data came from immunoSEQ multiplex PCR; TCRdb stores just in-frame clones and leaves some out. The sample has 120,000 to 150,000 clones, about three quarters seen once. The sequencing sample was made of PBMCs. These receptors all stem from a woman in her twenties or thirties in good health and CMV-seronegative.

V and J are TRBV5-6 and TRBJ2-3; 8 bases align to TRBD2. The ends lost 4 bases at V and 6 bases at J; junction bases unmatched: 7. This CDR3 has 14 amino acids. The V gene's germline CDR1 is SGHDT and CDR2 YYEEEE. CDR3 sequence reads: CASSPSSGVDTQYF. The CDR3 DNA reads TGTGCCAGCAGCCCGAGTAGCGGGGTGGATACGCAGTATTTT. Full variable domain (outside the CDR3, taken from reference TRBV5-6 and TRBJ2-3): DAGVTQSPTHLIKTRGQQVTLRCSPKSGHDTVSWYQQALGQGPQFIFQYYEEEERQRGNFPDRFSGHQFPNYSSELNVNALLLGDSALYLCASSPSSGVDTQYFGPGTRLTVL.

With regard to this clone: The junction shows a germline mismatch at one end, possibly a read error. V gene TRBV19 combines with J gene TRBJ1-5, with 10 bases fitting TRBD1. This CDR3 is built from 14 residues. From germline, CDR1 is LNHDA and CDR2 SQIVND (reference sequence). For the CDR3, the DNA is TGTGCCAGTAGTCAGACAGGGGGCAAGCAGCCCCAGCATTTT. This gives the protein CASSQTGGKQPQHF.

The chain has TRBV9 and TRBJ1-1; weak D call: TRBD1 (5 bases). Per germline, CDR1 SGDLS and CDR2 YYNGEE. V was clipped by 0 bases and J by 4 bases, with 10 bases between them. This CDR3 is 14 amino acids long. The CDR3 spells CASSVAGLATEAFF. The CDR3 DNA reads TGTGCCAGCAGCGTAGCAGGGTTGGCCACTGAAGCTTTCTTT.

The CDR3 region has the DNA TGTGCCAGCTCCTATGCTAGCGGGGGGGCCAATGAGCAGTTCTTC. Residues: CASSYASGGANEQFF. The chain recombines TRBV18 with TRBJ2-1, with 12 nucleotides matching TRBD2. After removal of 6 bases from V and 6 bases from J, the junction contained 6 bases not matched to a gene. Germline V gene sequence: CDR1 KGHSH, CDR2 LQKENI. This CDR3 comprises 15 residues.

The V gene is TRBV11-2, the J gene TRBJ1-1; the D is unclear. The germline V gene encodes CDR1 SGHAT and CDR2 FQNNGV. The ends were cut back, 0 bases at V and 7 bases at J, with 12 bases in the middle. This CDR3 comprises 14 residues. CDR3 amino acids: CASSLDRYIGEAFF. The CDR3 region has the DNA TGTGCCAGCAGCTTAGATCGGTATATTGGTGAAGCTTTCTTT.

This chain connects TRBV25-1 to TRBJ2-5; weak D call: TRBD1 (6 bases). V lost 6 bases and J lost 2, with 16 bases in between. CDR1 is MGHDK, CDR2 SYGVNS, per germline. The CDR3 is 15 amino acids. This CDR3 is CASRPTGYWQETQYF. CDR3 DNA sequence: TGTGCCAGCAGGCCGACAGGATATTGGCAAGAGACCCAGTACTTC.

The chain uses TRBV27 and TRBJ2-1; TRBD2 might be the D (5 bases). The germline CDR1 and CDR2 sequences are MNHEY and SMNVEV (reference sequence). V was shortened by 8 bases and J by 9 bases, with 11 bases between the two germline ends. The CDR3 contains 11 residues. CDR3 residues: CASRRFGEQFF. CDR3 DNA: TGTGCCAGCCGGAGGTTTGGTGAGCAGTTCTTC.

The J gene is TRBJ2-1, the V gene TRBV5-4; 7 positions agree with TRBD2. Germline assignment: CDR1 SGHNT and CDR2 YYREEE (reference sequence). This CDR3 region has 12 residues. V lost 0 bases, J lost 9 bases, and 0 bases stayed unmatched. CDR3 residues: CASSLGEGEQFF. The CDR3 DNA reads TGTGCCAGCAGCTTGGGGGAGGGTGAGCAGTTCTTC.

Regarding this clone: Within the sample, other DNA sequences also encode this same CDR3. The rearrangement joins TRBV18 to TRBJ2-5, with 8 positions matching TRBD1. The CDR3 is 14 residues long. CDR1 KGHSH and CDR2 LQKENI come from the germline V gene. The junction had 0 bases not matched to a gene; V was cut back by 2 bases and J by 1 base. The CDR3 sequence is CASSPGTGQETQYF. The CDR3 nucleotides read TGTGCCAGCTCACCAGGGACAGGCCAAGAGACCCAGTACTTC.

This chain joins TRBV7-2 and TRBJ2-1; D remains unclear. Germline CDR1 and CDR2: SGHTA and FQGNSA. CDR3 length: 15 amino acids. V was cut by 0 bases and J by 0 bases, with 6 bases left in between. This CDR3 is CASSLAGSSYNEQFF. In DNA, the CDR3 is TGTGCCAGCAGCTTAGCGGGCAGCTCCTACAATGAGCAGTTCTTC. The full variable domain, in which reference TRBV7-2 and TRBJ2-1 provide the parts outside the CDR3, is GAGVSQSPSNKVTEKGKDVELRCDPISGHTALYWYRQSLGQGLEFLIYFQGNSAPDKSGLPSDRFSAERTGGSVSTLTIQRTQQEDSAVYLCASSLAGSSYNEQFFGPGTRLTVL.

The chain combines TRBV2 with TRBJ1-6; the D is unclear. The V gene lost 6 bases and the J gene lost 10 bases, with 10 bases spanning the gap. This CDR3 region has 12 residues. Germline CDR1 SNHLY, CDR2 FYNNEI. CDR3 sequence (DNA): TGTGCCAGCAGAAGCGACGCCTCACCCCTCCACTTT. Protein product: CASRSDASPLHF.

The chain couples TRBV6-1 to TRBJ2-3, with 10 bases that match TRBD1. Looked up from germline, CDR1 is MNHNS and CDR2 is SASEGT. The V segment lost 8 bases and the J segment 3 bases; nucleotides outside the gene matches: 5. The CDR3 sequence is 14 residues long. The CDR3 DNA reads TGTGCCAGCGAACCGGGACAGGGGACAGATACGCAGTATTTT. This encodes CASEPGQGTDTQYF.